The T cell receptor (beta chain) described here comes from a study of tissue T cells after allogeneic stem cell transplantation. Notes on this clone: Its antigen remains unknown. Genes and germline come from the mouse. The CDR3 goes on 1 residue after the read ends, and that part is filled in from the germline J gene.

The germline gives CDR1 NSHNY, CDR2 SYGAGN. Unmatched junction bases numbered 6, after V lost 5 bases and J lost 4 bases. This CDR3 comprises 14 residues. Survey-depth TCRbeta CDR3 sequencing reported V/J genes and productive frequencies. This table comes from immunoSEQ multiplex PCR, and its TCRdb copy is limited to in-frame clones, with some not included. The sample yields 48,000 or so clones, 73% seen once. General study findings and limits: Tissue-detected TCR repertoire was only partly captured by blood and spleen T cells.

The sequence was collected from a pool of C57BL/6 mice in good health. Sequencing input: sorted cells pooled from one or two spleens. The chain has TRBV13-1 and TRBJ2-5; 8 bases align to TRBD1. Partial CDR3 DNA: TGTGCCAGCAGCAATGACAGGGGAGAAGACACCCAGTAC. Translated: CASSNDRGEDTQY. The entire CDR3 protein is CASSNDRGEDTQYF.